One T cell receptor (beta chain) is described in this entry. Data came from immunoSEQ multiplex PCR; TCRdb stores just in-frame clones and leaves some out. The sample has 130,000 or so clones, roughly 94% seen once; the top ten hold 14%. The sample comes from a study of control samples from healthy donors and cancer patients. The specimen was PBMCs. This receptor was taken from a man aged 60 to 69 with colorectal cancer.

The CDR3 nucleotides read TGTGCCAGCAGCCCGCCCTCTTCCAGGAACACTGAAGCTTTCTTT. Protein: CASSPPSSRNTEAFF. This chain connects TRBV7-2 to TRBJ1-1; D is unclear. Per germline, CDR1 SGHTA and CDR2 FQGNSA. Trimming cost V 5 bases and J 1 base, with 14 bases left between them. The CDR3 sequence is 15 residues long.